This is a list of T cell receptor beta chains from one sample in a study of CD8+CD57+ T cells in acquired aplastic anemia. TCRdb fed the reads into MiXCR, producing one record per CDR3 protein. The table has approximately 130,000 distinct CDR3 sequences, 41% seen once. The sequenced sample was sorted CD4+, CD8+, or CD8+CD57+ T cells (not recorded which) from PBMCs. Source of these receptors: a human donor in good health, serving as a control. Each CDR3 is given with its conserved first and last residue. The D gene is left open where the match is weak. The size of a clone is reported for some rows only, either as once, few or many, or as a class for expanded clones.

d_call: TRBD1
cdr3_length: 14
j_call: TRBJ1-4
clone_size: .
v_call: TRBV5-1
cdr3_nt: TGCGCCAGCAGCTTGGACGGGACAGGAGGAAAACTGTTTTTT
cdr3_aa: CASSLDGTGGKLFF

d_call: TRBD1
cdr3_length: 15
j_call: TRBJ1-2
clone_size: few
v_call: TRBV18
cdr3_nt: TGTGCCAGCTCACCAGGTCGGACAGGAGAGGAGGGCTACACCTTC
cdr3_aa: CASSPGRTGEEGYTF

d_call: TRBD1
cdr3_length: 16
j_call: TRBJ1-6
clone_size: .
v_call: TRBV4-1
cdr3_nt: TGCGCCAGCAGCGAAACCCAGGGGGGTAAGAATTCACCCCTCCACTTT
cdr3_aa: CASSETQGGKNSPLHF

d_call: .
cdr3_length: 15
j_call: TRBJ1-6
clone_size: .
v_call: TRBV7-2
cdr3_nt: TGTGCCAGCAGCTCCTGGGACGGAAATAATTCACCCCTCCACTTT
cdr3_aa: CASSSWDGNNSPLHF

d_call: .
cdr3_length: 15
j_call: TRBJ2-7
clone_size: many
v_call: TRBV27
cdr3_nt: TGTGCCAGCAGTTTATCGAGGGTCAGATCCTACGAGCAGTACTTC
cdr3_aa: CASSLSRVRSYEQYF

d_call: .
cdr3_length: 14
j_call: TRBJ2-7
clone_size: .
v_call: TRBV5-7
cdr3_nt: TGTGCCAGCAGCTTGATACAGCCACCCTACGAGCAGTACTTC
cdr3_aa: CASSLIQPPYEQYF

d_call: .
cdr3_length: 12
j_call: TRBJ2-5
clone_size: .
v_call: TRBV20-1
cdr3_nt: TGCAGTGTCACAGGCCGCGAAGAGACCCAGTACTTC
cdr3_aa: CSVTGREETQYF

d_call: TRBD1
cdr3_length: 16
j_call: TRBJ2-7
clone_size: few
v_call: TRBV5-1
cdr3_nt: TGCGCCAGCACCCTGACCGGGACAGGGTATTCCCACGAGCAGTACTTC
cdr3_aa: CASTLTGTGYSHEQYF

d_call: .
cdr3_length: 15
j_call: TRBJ2-2
clone_size: .
v_call: TRBV20-1
cdr3_nt: TGCAGTGCTAGATCCTGGGGGCTGCGAACCGGGGAGCTGTTTTTT
cdr3_aa: CSARSWGLRTGELFF

d_call: TRBD1
cdr3_length: 15
j_call: TRBJ1-2
clone_size: many
v_call: TRBV4-1
cdr3_nt: TGCGCCAGCAGCCAAGAGGGGACAGACAGCGATGGCTACACCTTC
cdr3_aa: CASSQEGTDSDGYTF

d_call: TRBD1
cdr3_length: 13
j_call: TRBJ1-2
clone_size: .
v_call: TRBV2
cdr3_nt: TGTGCCAGCACCTTGGGACAGCGACATGGCTACACCTTC
cdr3_aa: CASTLGQRHGYTF

d_call: TRBD2
cdr3_length: 14
j_call: TRBJ2-7
clone_size: .
v_call: TRBV7-9
cdr3_nt: TGTGCCAGCAGCGTCGGCGGGAGGCTCTACGAGCAGTACTTC
cdr3_aa: CASSVGGRLYEQYF

d_call: TRBD2
cdr3_length: 15
j_call: TRBJ2-1
clone_size: few
v_call: TRBV30
cdr3_nt: TGTGCCTGGAGTGGACAAGGACTAGCGGGGGTCGAGCAGTTCTTC
cdr3_aa: CAWSGQGLAGVEQFF

d_call: .
cdr3_length: 10
j_call: TRBJ2-6
clone_size: many
v_call: TRBV6-1
cdr3_nt: TGTGCCACGGGGGCCAACGTCCTGACTTTC
cdr3_aa: CATGANVLTF

d_call: TRBD1
cdr3_length: 15
j_call: TRBJ1-3
clone_size: .
v_call: TRBV20-1
cdr3_nt: TGCAGTGCTAGAGCGACAGGGACAGCTGGAAACACCATATATTTT
cdr3_aa: CSARATGTAGNTIYF

d_call: .
cdr3_length: 15
j_call: TRBJ2-2
clone_size: many
v_call: TRBV5-1
cdr3_nt: TGCGCCAGCAGGGGGGACACCATTGGCACCGGGGAGCTGTTTTTT
cdr3_aa: CASRGDTIGTGELFF

d_call: TRBD2
cdr3_length: 15
j_call: TRBJ2-1
clone_size: .
v_call: TRBV11-1
cdr3_nt: TGTGCCAGCAGCTTGGTGGCGGGGGGCGGTAATGAGCAGTTCTTC
cdr3_aa: CASSLVAGGGNEQFF

d_call: .
cdr3_length: 15
j_call: TRBJ2-6
clone_size: many
v_call: TRBV7-9
cdr3_nt: TGTGCCAGCAGCTTAGGGGGCTCTGGGGCCAACGTCCTGACTTTC
cdr3_aa: CASSLGGSGANVLTF

d_call: TRBD1
cdr3_length: 12
j_call: TRBJ1-1
clone_size: once
v_call: TRBV10-3
cdr3_nt: TGTGCCATCAGCCGGACAGGGGATGAAGCTTTCTTT
cdr3_aa: CAISRTGDEAFF

d_call: .
cdr3_length: 13
j_call: TRBJ2-7
clone_size: many
v_call: TRBV7-2
cdr3_nt: TGTGCCAGCAGCTTATGGGCCTCCTACGAGCAGTACTTC
cdr3_aa: CASSLWASYEQYF

d_call: TRBD1
cdr3_length: 15
j_call: TRBJ1-2
clone_size: .
v_call: TRBV15
cdr3_nt: TGTGCCACCAGCAGGGACAGGCTGGGCCGCTATGGCTACACCTTC
cdr3_aa: CATSRDRLGRYGYTF

d_call: TRBD2
cdr3_length: 16
j_call: TRBJ2-7
clone_size: .
v_call: TRBV11-1
cdr3_nt: TGTGCCAGCCGCCGACCTGTAGCGGGAGGGTCGTACGAGCAGTACTTC
cdr3_aa: CASRRPVAGGSYEQYF

d_call: .
cdr3_length: 14
j_call: TRBJ1-6
clone_size: many
v_call: TRBV30
cdr3_nt: TGTGCCTGGACCATGACGAGGGATAATTCACCCCTCCACTTT
cdr3_aa: CAWTMTRDNSPLHF

d_call: TRBD2
cdr3_length: 12
j_call: TRBJ2-1
clone_size: many
v_call: TRBV12-5
cdr3_nt: TGTGCTAGTGGGGTTAGCGGGGGACAACAGTTCTTC
cdr3_aa: CASGVSGGQQFF

d_call: .
cdr3_length: 16
j_call: TRBJ2-2
clone_size: many
v_call: TRBV19
cdr3_nt: TGTGCCAGCGGAAAGGCCGGGACAACGCTCTCCGGGGAGCTGTTTTTT
cdr3_aa: CASGKAGTTLSGELFF

d_call: TRBD1
cdr3_length: 15
j_call: TRBJ1-2
clone_size: .
v_call: TRBV24-1
cdr3_nt: TGTGCCACCAGCGATGGACAGGTACTTAACTATGGCTACACCTTC
cdr3_aa: CATSDGQVLNYGYTF